A selection of T cell receptor beta chains follows, all from one sample in a study of shared clonotypes between healthy human individuals. Sequencing was performed with immunoSEQ multiplex PCR; in TCRdb, only in-frame clones are kept and a portion is missing. The data hold fewer than 1 million clones, with about 97% observed a single time. Sequencing used naive CD8+ T cells sorted from blood. Receptor source: a young man in good health. Each CDR3 is given with its conserved first and last residue. The order of the fields is D gene, V gene, J gene, clone size, CDR3 DNA, CDR3 protein. D genes are given only for firm matches. Clone sizes are given selectively: once, few, many, or a class where the clone is expanded.

d_gene: -
v_gene: TRBV7-6
j_gene: TRBJ1-5
abundance: once
CDR3nt: TGTGCCAGCAGCGCAACAGTGAATAGCAATCAGCCCCAGCATTTT
CDR3aa: CASSATVNSNQPQHF

d_gene: TRBD1
v_gene: TRBV9
j_gene: TRBJ2-7
abundance: -
CDR3nt: TGTGCCAGCAGCCCTACGGGGGACAGGGCGTCCTACGAGCAGTACTTC
CDR3aa: CASSPTGDRASYEQYF

d_gene: -
v_gene: TRBV27
j_gene: TRBJ2-2
abundance: -
CDR3nt: TGTGCCAGCAGTTCGGGACCATACACCGGGGAGCTGTTTTTT
CDR3aa: CASSSGPYTGELFF

d_gene: -
v_gene: TRBV9
j_gene: TRBJ1-5
abundance: -
CDR3nt: TGTGCCAGCAGCGCCATCGATTCCCCCAATCAGCCCCAGCATTTT
CDR3aa: CASSAIDSPNQPQHF

d_gene: TRBD1
v_gene: TRBV7-2
j_gene: TRBJ1-5
abundance: -
CDR3nt: TGTGCCAGCAGCTTAGGCCCGACAGGGGGCCCGAGCCAGCCCCAGCATTTT
CDR3aa: CASSLGPTGGPSQPQHF

d_gene: TRBD2
v_gene: TRBV4-1
j_gene: TRBJ2-5
abundance: -
CDR3nt: TGCGCCAGCAGCCAAGGACTAGCGGGAGAGACCCAGTACTTC
CDR3aa: CASSQGLAGETQYF

d_gene: TRBD1
v_gene: TRBV10-3
j_gene: TRBJ1-2
abundance: -
CDR3nt: TGTGCCATCAGTGAGGGGACAGACTTTTCCTATGGCTACACCTTC
CDR3aa: CAISEGTDFSYGYTF

d_gene: TRBD1
v_gene: TRBV5-4
j_gene: TRBJ2-7
abundance: -
CDR3nt: TGTGCCAGCAGCTTGAAAGGGACAGGGGTTAACGAGCAGTACTTC
CDR3aa: CASSLKGTGVNEQYF

d_gene: -
v_gene: TRBV11-2
j_gene: TRBJ2-1
abundance: -
CDR3nt: TGTGCCAGCAGCCCTACCTCTGGAAGGAGACAGTTCTTC
CDR3aa: CASSPTSGRRQFF

d_gene: -
v_gene: TRBV14
j_gene: TRBJ1-2
abundance: -
CDR3nt: TGTGCCAGCAGCTATAGCGACCGGGCCTATGGCTACACCTTC
CDR3aa: CASSYSDRAYGYTF

d_gene: -
v_gene: TRBV29-1
j_gene: TRBJ2-7
abundance: -
CDR3nt: TGCAGCGTTGATGGGGGAGGAAGTTACGAGCAGTACTTC
CDR3aa: CSVDGGGSYEQYF